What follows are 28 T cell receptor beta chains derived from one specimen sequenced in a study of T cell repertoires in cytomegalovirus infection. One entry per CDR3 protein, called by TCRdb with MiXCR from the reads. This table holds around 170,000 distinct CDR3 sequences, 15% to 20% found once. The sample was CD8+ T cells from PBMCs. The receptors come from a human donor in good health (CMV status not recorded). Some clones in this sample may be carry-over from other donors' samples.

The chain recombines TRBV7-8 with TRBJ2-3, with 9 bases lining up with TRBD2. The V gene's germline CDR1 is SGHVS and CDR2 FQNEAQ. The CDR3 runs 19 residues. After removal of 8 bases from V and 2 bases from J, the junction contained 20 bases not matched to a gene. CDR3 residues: CASRVSVSASGEYTDTQYF. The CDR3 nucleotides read TGTGCCAGCCGCGTTTCAGTTTCCGCTAGCGGGGAATACACAGATACGCAGTATTTT. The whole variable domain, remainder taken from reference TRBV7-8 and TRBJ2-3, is GAGVSQSPRYKVAKRGQDVALRCDPISGHVSLFWYQQALGQGPEFLTYFQNEAQLDKSGLPSDRFFAERPEGSVSTLKIQRTQQEDSAVYLCASRVSVSASGEYTDTQYFGPGTRLTVL.

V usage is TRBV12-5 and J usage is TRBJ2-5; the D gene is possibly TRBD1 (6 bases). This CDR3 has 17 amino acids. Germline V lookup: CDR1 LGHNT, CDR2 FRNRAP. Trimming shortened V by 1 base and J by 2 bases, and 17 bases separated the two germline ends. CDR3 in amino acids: CASGLGDRTAQQETQYF. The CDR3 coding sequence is TGTGCTAGTGGTTTGGGGGACCGGACAGCCCAACAAGAGACCCAGTACTTC.

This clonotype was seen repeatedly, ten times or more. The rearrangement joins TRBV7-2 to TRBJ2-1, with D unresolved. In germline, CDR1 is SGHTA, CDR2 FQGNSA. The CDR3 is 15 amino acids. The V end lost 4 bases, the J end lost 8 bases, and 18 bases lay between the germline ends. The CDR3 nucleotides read TGTGCCAGCAGCTCCGTACCTCGGAGATCCGATGAGCAGTTCTTC. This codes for CASSSVPRRSDEQFF.

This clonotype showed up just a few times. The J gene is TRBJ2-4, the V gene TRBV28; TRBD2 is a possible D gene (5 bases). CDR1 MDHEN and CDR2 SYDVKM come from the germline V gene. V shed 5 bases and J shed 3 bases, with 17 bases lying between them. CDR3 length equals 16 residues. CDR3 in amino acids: CASSKVATPDKNIQYF. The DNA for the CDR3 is TGTGCCAGCAGTAAAGTAGCGACCCCTGACAAAAACATTCAGTACTTC. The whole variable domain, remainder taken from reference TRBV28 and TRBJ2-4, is DVKVTQSSRYLVKRTGEKVFLECVQDMDHENMFWYRQDPGLGLRLIYFSYDVKMKEKGDIPEGYSVSREKKERFSLILESASTNQTSMYLCASSKVATPDKNIQYFGAGTRLSVL.

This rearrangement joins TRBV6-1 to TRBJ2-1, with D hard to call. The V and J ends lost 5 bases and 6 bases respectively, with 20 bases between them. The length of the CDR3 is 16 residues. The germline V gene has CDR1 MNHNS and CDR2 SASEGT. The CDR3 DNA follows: TGTGCCAGCAGTCCCAGTAGAACCCGTATCCCCAATGAGCAGTTCTTC. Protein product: CASSPSRTRIPNEQFF.

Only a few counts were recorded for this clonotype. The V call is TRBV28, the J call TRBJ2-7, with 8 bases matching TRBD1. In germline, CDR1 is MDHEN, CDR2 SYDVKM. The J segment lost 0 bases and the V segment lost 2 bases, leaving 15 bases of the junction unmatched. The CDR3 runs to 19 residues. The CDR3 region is CASSLIRTGSQRSSYEQYF. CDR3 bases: TGTGCCAGCAGTTTAATCAGGACAGGGTCCCAAAGGAGCTCCTACGAGCAGTACTTC.

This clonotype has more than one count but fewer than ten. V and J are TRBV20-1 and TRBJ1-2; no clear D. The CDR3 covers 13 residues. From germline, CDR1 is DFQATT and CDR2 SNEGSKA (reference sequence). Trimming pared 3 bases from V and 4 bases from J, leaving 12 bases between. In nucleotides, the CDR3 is TGCAGTGCTAGCAGCTTGGATTCCTATGGCTACACCTTC. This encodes CSASSLDSYGYTF.

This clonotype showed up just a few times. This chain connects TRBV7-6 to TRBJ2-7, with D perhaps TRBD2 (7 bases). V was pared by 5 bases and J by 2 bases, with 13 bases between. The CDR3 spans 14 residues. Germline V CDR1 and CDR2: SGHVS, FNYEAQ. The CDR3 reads CASSQGGGAYEQYF. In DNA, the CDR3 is TGTGCCAGCAGCCAGGGAGGGGGGGCCTACGAGCAGTACTTC.

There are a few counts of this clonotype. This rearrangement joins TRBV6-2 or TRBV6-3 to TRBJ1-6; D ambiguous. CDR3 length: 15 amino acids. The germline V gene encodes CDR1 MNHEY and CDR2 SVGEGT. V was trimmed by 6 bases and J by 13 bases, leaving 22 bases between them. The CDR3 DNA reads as TGTGCCAGCAGATCGCTTTGGAGTTCGGACGATCCCCTCCACTTT. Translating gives CASRSLWSSDDPLHF.

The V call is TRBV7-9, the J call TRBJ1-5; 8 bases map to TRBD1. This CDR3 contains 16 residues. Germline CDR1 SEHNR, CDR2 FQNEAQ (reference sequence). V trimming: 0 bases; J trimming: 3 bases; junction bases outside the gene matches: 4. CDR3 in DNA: TGTGCCAGCAGCTTAGCCGAGGACAGGGTCAATCAGCCCCAGCATTTT. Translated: CASSLAEDRVNQPQHF. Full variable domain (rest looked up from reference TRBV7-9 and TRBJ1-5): DTGVSQNPRHKITKRGQNVTFRCDPISEHNRLYWYRQTLGQGPEFLTYFQNEAQLEKSRLLSDRFSAERPKGSFSTLEIQRTEQGDSAMYLCASSLAEDRVNQPQHFGDGTRLSIL.

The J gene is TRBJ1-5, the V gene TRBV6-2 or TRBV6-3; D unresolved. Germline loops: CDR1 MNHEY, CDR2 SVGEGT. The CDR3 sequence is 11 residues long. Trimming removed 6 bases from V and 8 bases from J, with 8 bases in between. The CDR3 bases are TGTGCCAGCAGCAACGGGGAGCCCCAGCATTTT. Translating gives CASSNGEPQHF.

CDR3 loop: CASSSQIPQIGLAYEQYF. The CDR3, as DNA: TGTGCCAGCAGTTCTCAAATTCCCCAAATAGGACTCGCGTACGAGCAGTACTTC. V gene TRBV6-2 or TRBV6-3 combines with J gene TRBJ2-7, with D possibly matching TRBD2 (5 bases). Germline values: CDR1 MNHEY, CDR2 SVGEGT. The V end lost 4 bases, the J end lost 4 bases, and 26 bases lay between the germline ends. The CDR3 spans 18 residues.

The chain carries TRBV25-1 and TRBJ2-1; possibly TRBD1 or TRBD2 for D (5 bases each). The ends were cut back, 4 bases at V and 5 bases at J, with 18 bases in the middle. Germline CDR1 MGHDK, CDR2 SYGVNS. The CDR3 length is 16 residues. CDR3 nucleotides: TGTGCCAGCAGTGCGACGGGGAGAGGGGCCCACAATGAGCAGTTCTTC. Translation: CASSATGRGAHNEQFF.

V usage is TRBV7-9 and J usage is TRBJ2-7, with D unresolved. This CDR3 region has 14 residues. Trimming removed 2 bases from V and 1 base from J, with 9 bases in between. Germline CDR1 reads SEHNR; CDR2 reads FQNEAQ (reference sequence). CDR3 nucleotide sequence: TGTGCCAGCAGCTTAAATGGCGGTTCCTACGAGCAGTACTTC. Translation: CASSLNGGSYEQYF.

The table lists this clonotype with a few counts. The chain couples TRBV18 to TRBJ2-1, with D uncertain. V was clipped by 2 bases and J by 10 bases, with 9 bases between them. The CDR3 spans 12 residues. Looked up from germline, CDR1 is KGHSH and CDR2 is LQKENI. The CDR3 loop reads CASSPIGIEQFF. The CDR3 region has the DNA TGTGCCAGCTCACCAATAGGTATAGAGCAGTTCTTC.

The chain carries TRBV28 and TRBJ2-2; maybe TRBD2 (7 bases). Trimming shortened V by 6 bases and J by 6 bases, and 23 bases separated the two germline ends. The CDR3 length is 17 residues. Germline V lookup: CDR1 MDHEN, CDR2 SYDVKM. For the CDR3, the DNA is TGTGCCAGCAGCCTCTTAGGGGGTTCAGGGAGGGCCGGGGAGCTGTTTTTT. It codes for CASSLLGGSGRAGELFF. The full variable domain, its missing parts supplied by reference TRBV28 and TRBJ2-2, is DVKVTQSSRYLVKRTGEKVFLECVQDMDHENMFWYRQDPGLGLRLIYFSYDVKMKEKGDIPEGYSVSREKKERFSLILESASTNQTSMYLCASSLLGGSGRAGELFFGEGSRLTVL.

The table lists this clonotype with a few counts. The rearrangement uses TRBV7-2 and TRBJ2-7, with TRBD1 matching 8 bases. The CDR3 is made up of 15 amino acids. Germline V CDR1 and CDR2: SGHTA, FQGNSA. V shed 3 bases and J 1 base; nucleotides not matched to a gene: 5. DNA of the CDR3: TGTGCCAGCAGCTTGTACGGGACAGGTTCCTACGAGCAGTACTTC. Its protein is CASSLYGTGSYEQYF.

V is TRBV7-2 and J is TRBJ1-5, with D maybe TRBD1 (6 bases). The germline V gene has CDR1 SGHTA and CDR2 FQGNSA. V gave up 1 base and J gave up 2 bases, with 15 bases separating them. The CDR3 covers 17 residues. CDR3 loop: CASSLEQGGFGNQPQHF. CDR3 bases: TGTGCCAGCAGCTTAGAACAGGGAGGGTTTGGCAATCAGCCCCAGCATTTT.

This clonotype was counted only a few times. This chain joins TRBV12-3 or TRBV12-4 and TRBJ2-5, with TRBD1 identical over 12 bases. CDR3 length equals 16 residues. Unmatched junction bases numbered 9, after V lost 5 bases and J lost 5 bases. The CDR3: CASSDPGQGARETQYF. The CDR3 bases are TGTGCCAGCAGTGACCCGGGACAGGGGGCGCGGGAGACCCAGTACTTC.

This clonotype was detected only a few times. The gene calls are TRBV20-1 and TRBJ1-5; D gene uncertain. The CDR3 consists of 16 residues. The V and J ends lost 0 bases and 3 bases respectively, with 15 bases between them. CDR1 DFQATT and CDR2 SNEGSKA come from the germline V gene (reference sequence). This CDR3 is CSARDFTVGDNQPQHF. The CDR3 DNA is TGCAGTGCTAGAGATTTTACGGTCGGGGACAATCAGCCCCAGCATTTT.

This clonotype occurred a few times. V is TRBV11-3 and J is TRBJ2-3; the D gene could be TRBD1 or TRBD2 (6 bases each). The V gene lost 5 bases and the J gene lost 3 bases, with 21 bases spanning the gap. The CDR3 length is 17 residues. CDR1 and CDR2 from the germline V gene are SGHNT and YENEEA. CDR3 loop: CASSASLGGSLTDTQYF. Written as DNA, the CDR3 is TGTGCCAGCAGCGCCTCGTTAGGGGGGAGTTTGACAGATACGCAGTATTTT. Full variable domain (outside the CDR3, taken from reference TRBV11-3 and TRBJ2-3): EAGVVQSPRYKIIEKKQPVAFWCNPISGHNTLYWYLQNLGQGPELLIRYENEEAVDDSQLPKDRFSAERLKGVDSTLKIQPAELGDSAVYLCASSASLGGSLTDTQYFGPGTRLTVL.

For the CDR3, the DNA is TGTGCCAGCAGGGACCCAGGGAGCGAGCAGTACTTC. It yields the protein CASRDPGSEQYF. This rearrangement joins TRBV28 to TRBJ2-7, with D perhaps matching TRBD1 or TRBD2 (5 bases each). The germline V gene has CDR1 MDHEN and CDR2 SYDVKM. Deletions cut 6 bases from V and 6 bases from J, with 12 bases between. The CDR3 covers 12 residues.

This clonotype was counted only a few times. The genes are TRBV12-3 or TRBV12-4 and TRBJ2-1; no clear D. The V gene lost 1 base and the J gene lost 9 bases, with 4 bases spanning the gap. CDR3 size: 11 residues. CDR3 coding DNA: TGTGCCAGCAGTTTAGAACTTGAGCAGTTCTTC. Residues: CASSLELEQFF.

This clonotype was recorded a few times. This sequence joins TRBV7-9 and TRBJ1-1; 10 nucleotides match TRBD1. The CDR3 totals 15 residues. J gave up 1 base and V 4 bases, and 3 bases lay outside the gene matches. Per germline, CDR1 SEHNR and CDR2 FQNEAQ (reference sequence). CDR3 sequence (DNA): TGTGCCAGCAGCTCTCGACAGGGGGCGAACACTGAAGCTTTCTTT. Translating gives CASSSRQGANTEAFF.

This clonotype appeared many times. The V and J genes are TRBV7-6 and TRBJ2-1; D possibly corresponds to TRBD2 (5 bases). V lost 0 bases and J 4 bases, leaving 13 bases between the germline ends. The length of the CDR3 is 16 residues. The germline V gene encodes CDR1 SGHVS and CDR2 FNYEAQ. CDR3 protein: CASSLAPSGLYNEQFF. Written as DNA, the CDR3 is TGTGCCAGCAGCTTAGCGCCCAGCGGTCTTTACAATGAGCAGTTCTTC.

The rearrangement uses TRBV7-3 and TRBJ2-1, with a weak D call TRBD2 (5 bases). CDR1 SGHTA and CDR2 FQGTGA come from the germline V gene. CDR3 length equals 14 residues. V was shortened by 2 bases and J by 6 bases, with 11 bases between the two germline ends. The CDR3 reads CASSLSSGPNEQFF. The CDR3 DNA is TGTGCCAGCAGCTTATCGAGCGGACCCAATGAGCAGTTCTTC.

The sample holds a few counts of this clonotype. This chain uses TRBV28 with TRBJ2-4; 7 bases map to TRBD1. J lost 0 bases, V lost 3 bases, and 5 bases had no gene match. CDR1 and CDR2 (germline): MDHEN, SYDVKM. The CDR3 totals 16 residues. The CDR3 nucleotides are TGTGCCAGCAGTTTGGGAACAGGGGTAGCCAAAAACATTCAGTACTTC. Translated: CASSLGTGVAKNIQYF.

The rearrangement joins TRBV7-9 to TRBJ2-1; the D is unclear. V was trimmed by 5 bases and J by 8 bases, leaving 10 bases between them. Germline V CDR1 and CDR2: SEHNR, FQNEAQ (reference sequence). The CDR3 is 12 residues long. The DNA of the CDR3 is TGTGCCAGCAGCCTCTCGGTCGATGAGCAGTTCTTC. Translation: CASSLSVDEQFF.